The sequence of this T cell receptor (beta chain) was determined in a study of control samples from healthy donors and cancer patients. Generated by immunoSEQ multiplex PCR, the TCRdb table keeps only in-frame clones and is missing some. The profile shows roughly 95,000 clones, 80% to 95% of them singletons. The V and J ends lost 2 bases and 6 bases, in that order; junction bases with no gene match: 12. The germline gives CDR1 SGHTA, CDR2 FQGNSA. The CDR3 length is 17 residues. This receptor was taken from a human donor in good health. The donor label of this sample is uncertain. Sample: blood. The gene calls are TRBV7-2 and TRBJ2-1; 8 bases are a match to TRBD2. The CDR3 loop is CASSLPTLAGRLNEQFF. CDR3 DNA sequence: TGTGCCAGCAGCTTACCAACATTAGCGGGGCGCCTCAATGAGCAGTTCTTC.